What follows are 32 T cell receptor beta chains derived from one specimen sequenced in a study of blood T cell repertoires in COVID-19. The table came from immunoSEQ multiplex PCR; TCRdb's copy has only in-frame clones and leaves some out. The data hold approximately 170,000 clones, with about four fifths observed a single time. The source material was peripheral blood. These receptor sequences come from an elderly woman with active or convalescent COVID-19.

The chain recombines TRBV6-6 with TRBJ2-3; D unresolved. V lost 0 bases to trimming and J lost 2 bases, with 9 bases between them. Germline CDR1 is MNHNY and CDR2 is SVGAGI (reference sequence). The CDR3 runs to 15 residues. CDR3 residues: CASSYSRSTTDTQYF. The CDR3 DNA sequence: TGTGCCAGCAGTTACTCTCGATCTACCACAGATACGCAGTATTTT.

The CDR3 sequence: CASKTGAAGANVLTF. As DNA, the CDR3 is TGTGCCAGCAAGACAGGGGCGGCTGGGGCCAACGTCCTGACTTTC. The chain links TRBV6-5 to TRBJ2-6, with 8 bases aligning to TRBD1. Per the germline V gene, CDR1 is MNHEY and CDR2 is SVGAGI. With V trimmed by 7 bases and J by 2 bases, 4 bases remained unmatched. CDR3 length: 15 residues.

The chain has TRBV20-1 and TRBJ2-3, with 8 bases matching TRBD2. The CDR3 has 15 amino acids. Per the germline V gene, CDR1 is DFQATT and CDR2 is SNEGSKA (reference sequence). After removal of 3 bases from V and 4 bases from J, the junction contained 9 bases not matched to a gene. This CDR3 is CSASTPGGPADTQYF. For the CDR3, the DNA is TGCAGTGCTAGTACTCCGGGAGGGCCCGCAGATACGCAGTATTTT.

In DNA, the CDR3 is TGTGCCAGCTCCGGGACAGCAGGGGGGAACACTGAAGCTTTCTTT. Amino acids: CASSGTAGGNTEAFF. This chain joins TRBV18 and TRBJ1-1, with 7 nucleotides matching TRBD1. CDR3 size: 15 residues. V lost 6 bases, J lost 1 base, and 8 bases stayed unmatched. The germline V gene encodes CDR1 KGHSH and CDR2 LQKENI.

To note about this clone: This CDR3 is also generated by other DNA sequences in the sample. The V gene is TRBV5-1, the J gene TRBJ1-1; D possibly corresponds to TRBD1 (5 bases). Germline assignment: CDR1 SGHRS and CDR2 YFSETQ. The length of the CDR3 is 15 residues. V was cut by 1 base and J by 4 bases, with 14 bases left in between. The CDR3 here is CASSLQGQGVTEAFF. As DNA, the CDR3 is TGCGCCAGCAGCTTGCAGGGTCAAGGGGTCACTGAAGCTTTCTTT. Looking up the rest from reference TRBV5-1 and TRBJ1-1 gives the full variable domain: KAGVTQTPRYLIKTRGQQVTLSCSPISGHRSVSWYQQTPGQGLQFLFEYFSETQRNKGNFPGRFSGRQFSNSRSEMNVSTLELGDSALYLCASSLQGQGVTEAFFGQGTRLTVV.

The rearrangement uses TRBV5-1 and TRBJ1-4, with D possibly matching TRBD1 (5 bases). The CDR3 contains 13 residues. V lost 1 base and J lost 8, with 9 bases in between. Per the germline V gene, CDR1 is SGHRS and CDR2 is YFSETQ. CDR3 DNA: TGCGCCAGCAGCTTGTCAGGGAACGAAAAACTGTTTTTT. Translated: CASSLSGNEKLFF.

This rearrangement joins TRBV5-4 to TRBJ1-2; 10 nucleotides line up with TRBD1. This CDR3 spans 15 amino acids. CDR1 is SGHNT and CDR2 is YYREEE in the germline V gene (reference sequence). Trimming removed 4 bases from V and 1 base from J; junction bases left unmatched: 4. Here the CDR3 DNA reads TGTGCCAGCAGCAGATGGGACAGGGGTAACTATGGCTACACCTTC. Translation gives CASSRWDRGNYGYTF.

In DNA, the CDR3 is TGCGCCAGCAGCTGGGGACAGCCCAATGCCAAAAACATTCAGTACTTC. Encoded protein: CASSWGQPNAKNIQYF. This chain uses TRBV5-1 with TRBJ2-4, with 7 bases lining up with TRBD1. The V gene end was trimmed by 3 bases and the J gene end by 1 base; junction bases not matched to a gene: 7. This CDR3 contains 16 residues. Germline values: CDR1 SGHRS, CDR2 YFSETQ. The whole variable domain, filled in from reference TRBV5-1 and TRBJ2-4, reads KAGVTQTPRYLIKTRGQQVTLSCSPISGHRSVSWYQQTPGQGLQFLFEYFSETQRNKGNFPGRFSGRQFSNSRSEMNVSTLELGDSALYLCASSWGQPNAKNIQYFGAGTRLSVL.

The chain carries TRBV9 and TRBJ2-1; 11 positions agree with TRBD2. After removal of 2 bases from V and 7 bases from J, the junction contained 5 bases not matched to a gene. CDR3 size: 15 residues. The germline V gene has CDR1 SGDLS and CDR2 YYNGEE. CDR3 sequence (DNA): TGTGCCAGCAGCGTTATAGCGGGAGGGCTGAATGAGCAGTTCTTC. Translation gives CASSVIAGGLNEQFF.

The chain is built from TRBV6-1 and TRBJ2-3, with TRBD1 matching 9 bases. Germline V gene sequence: CDR1 MNHNS, CDR2 SASEGT. The CDR3 runs 15 residues. V was clipped by 3 bases and J by 1 base; unmatched bases: 2. CDR3 amino acids: CASSEWTGGTDTQYF. CDR3 nucleotides: TGTGCCAGCAGTGAGTGGACAGGGGGCACAGATACGCAGTATTTT.

This chain links TRBV10-2 with TRBJ2-2; 8 positions match TRBD2. Germline V gene lookup returns CDR1 WSHSY and CDR2 SAAADI. V lost 3 bases and J lost 6; bases outside the gene matches: 9. This CDR3 spans 16 amino acids. The CDR3, as DNA: TGCGCCAGCAGTGATCCGGGAGGGCCGGGGCCCGGGGAGCTGTTTTTT. Encoded protein: CASSDPGGPGPGELFF.

This clone was recorded a few times. The genes are TRBV4-2 and TRBJ2-2; D call uncertain. The CDR3 consists of 13 residues. Trimming pared 3 bases from V and 7 bases from J, leaving 9 bases between. Germline V gives CDR1 LGHNA, CDR2 YNFKEQ. CDR3 in amino acids: CASSHLRGGELFF. CDR3 sequence (DNA): TGTGCCAGCAGCCACCTTAGAGGCGGGGAGCTGTTTTTT.

The V and J genes are TRBV18 and TRBJ1-3; TRBD1 matches at 7 bases. This CDR3 region has 14 residues. Trimming at V came to 0 bases and at J to 5 bases, leaving 1 base not matched to a gene. Germline CDR1 is KGHSH and CDR2 is LQKENI. The CDR3 DNA is TGTGCCAGCTCACCACCGACAGGGAGAAACACCATATATTTT. It specifies CASSPPTGRNTIYF.

The chain uses TRBV6-6 and TRBJ2-7, with TRBD1 as a possible D gene (6 bases). CDR3 length equals 14 residues. V was pared by 2 bases and J by 0 bases, with 8 bases between. Germline assignment: CDR1 MNHNY and CDR2 SVGAGI (reference sequence). The CDR3 nucleotides read TGTGCCAGCAGTTACACAGGGAACTCCTACGAGCAGTACTTC. As protein: CASSYTGNSYEQYF.

The rearrangement uses TRBV29-1 and TRBJ2-1; the match to TRBD2 covers 7 bases. CDR3 length: 14 residues. Trimming cost V 4 bases and J 7 bases; bases outside gene matches: 10. Germline CDR1 and CDR2: SQVTM and ANQGSEA. The CDR3 DNA sequence: TGCAGCGTTGGATCGAGCGGGATTGGGAATGAGCAGTTCTTC. It codes for CSVGSSGIGNEQFF.

This sequence joins TRBV11-3 and TRBJ1-6; a weak D match, TRBD1 (5 bases). This CDR3 is built from 18 residues. Germline V gene data show CDR1 as SGHNT and CDR2 as YENEEA. V was cut by 1 base and J by 7 bases, with 20 bases left in between. The CDR3 DNA reads as TGTGCCAGCAGCTTAGCCAGGACACCTTGGTCCTGGAATTCACCCCTCCACTTT. Amino acid sequence: CASSLARTPWSWNSPLHF.

This chain connects TRBV10-3 to TRBJ2-1, with TRBD2 matching 8 bases. This CDR3 has 16 residues. Germline V gives CDR1 ENHRY, CDR2 SYGVKD. The V segment lost 8 bases and the J segment 1 base; nucleotides outside the gene matches: 10. The CDR3: CAIGETTGGSYNEQFF. CDR3 nucleotide sequence: TGTGCCATCGGGGAAACGACGGGAGGGTCCTACAATGAGCAGTTCTTC.

This clone appeared once. The rearrangement joins TRBV5-4 to TRBJ2-6; TRBD2 agrees at 9 bases. CDR1 is SGHNT, CDR2 YYREEE, per germline (reference sequence). The V and J ends lost 4 bases and 2 bases, in that order; junction bases with no gene match: 4. The CDR3 length is 16 residues. The CDR3 DNA sequence: TGTGCCAGCAGCATCCCTAGCGGGACTGGGGCCAACGTCCTGACTTTC. It specifies CASSIPSGTGANVLTF.

In this sample, this clone turned up a few times. The chain links TRBV2 to TRBJ2-7; TRBD2 agrees at 9 bases. V lost 8 bases, J lost 5 bases, and 10 bases stayed unmatched. CDR3 length equals 14 residues. The germline V gene has CDR1 SNHLY and CDR2 FYNNEI. The CDR3 bases are TGTGCCAGCCAAGTGCTAGCGGGATACGACGAGCAGTACTTC. It translates to CASQVLAGYDEQYF. The entire variable domain, with the rest obtained from reference TRBV2 and TRBJ2-7, is as follows: EPEVTQTPSHQVTQMGQEVILRCVPISNHLYFYWYRQILGQKVEFLVSFYNNEISEKSEIFDDQFSVERPDGSNFTLKIRSTKLEDSAMYFCASQVLAGYDEQYFGPGTRLTVT.

About this clone itself: The CDR3 does not end in the conserved phenylalanine or tryptophan, so this is likely a read error. Because the CDR3's place on the DNA is in doubt, the DNA is left out and the CDR3 is given as listed by TCRdb. The chain couples TRBV21-1 to TRBJ1-1; TRBD1, the table's D call, lacks a check against the DNA. TRBV21-1 is given as a pseudogene. The CDR3 spans 12 amino acids, including both terminal residues. CDR3 amino acids: CASSKARQGPSG.

The rearrangement joins TRBV30 to TRBJ2-7; 9 bases are a match to TRBD1. Losses at the gene ends were 2 bases for V and 2 bases for J; bases not matched to a gene: 7. Germline V gene lookup returns CDR1 GTSNPN and CDR2 SVGIG (reference sequence). The CDR3 spans 15 residues. The chain's CDR3 is CAWSFAGDRAYEQYF. The DNA of the CDR3 is TGTGCCTGGAGTTTTGCCGGGGACAGGGCCTACGAGCAGTACTTC.

The V gene is TRBV6-5, the J gene TRBJ1-4, with D unresolved. This CDR3 spans 15 amino acids. The V gene's germline CDR1 is MNHEY and CDR2 SVGAGI. The V gene lost 3 bases and the J gene lost 1 base, with 9 bases spanning the gap. For the CDR3, the DNA is TGTGCCAGCAGTTATCTCGCAGGAACTAATGAAAAACTGTTTTTT. Protein sequence: CASSYLAGTNEKLFF.

The V call is TRBV19, the J call TRBJ1-5; 8 positions agree with TRBD1. J gave up 7 bases and V 5 bases, and 13 bases lay outside the gene matches. The germline V gene has CDR1 LNHDA and CDR2 SQIVND (reference sequence). This CDR3 has 16 amino acids. The CDR3 protein is CASSPSLAQGEQPQHF. The CDR3 DNA sequence: TGTGCCAGTAGTCCCAGTTTGGCACAGGGGGAACAGCCCCAGCATTTT.

This chain connects TRBV25-1 to TRBJ1-2; 7 bases line up with TRBD1. With V trimmed by 4 bases and J by 7 bases, 9 bases remained unmatched. Per the germline V gene, CDR1 is MGHDK and CDR2 is SYGVNS. There are 14 residues in the CDR3. CDR3 DNA sequence: TGTGCCAGCAGTGTACTCGACAGGGTCGGTGGCTACACCTTC. It encodes CASSVLDRVGGYTF.

CDR3 nucleotides: TGTGCCAGCAGTCGACAGGGGATTTCCTACGAGCAGTACTTC. Its translation: CASSRQGISYEQYF. This chain joins TRBV6-5 and TRBJ2-7; TRBD1 aligns across 8 bases. V dropped 5 bases and J dropped 1; count of bases not matched to a gene: 4. The CDR3 has 14 amino acids. Per the germline V gene, CDR1 is MNHEY and CDR2 is SVGAGI.

The rearrangement uses TRBV7-9 and TRBJ2-3, with D unclear. Trimming pared 0 bases from V and 3 bases from J, leaving 7 bases between. In germline, CDR1 is SEHNR, CDR2 FQNEAQ (reference sequence). CDR3 length: 14 amino acids. CDR3 DNA: TGTGCCAGCAGCTTAGCTCACCGGACAGATACGCAGTATTTT. Translation gives CASSLAHRTDTQYF.

This rearrangement joins TRBV19 to TRBJ2-7; TRBD1 aligns across 8 bases. The CDR3 loop spans 14 amino acids. The junction had 8 bases not matched to a gene; V was cut back by 4 bases and J by 6 bases. In germline, CDR1 is LNHDA, CDR2 SQIVND (reference sequence). The CDR3 spells CASSTAGGMIEQYF. The DNA for the CDR3 is TGTGCCAGTAGTACGGCAGGGGGCATGATCGAGCAGTACTTC.

J is TRBJ1-5 and V is TRBV6-5; TRBD1 might be the D (5 bases). The CDR3 sequence is 15 residues long. CDR1 and CDR2 from the germline V gene are MNHEY and SVGAGI. The V gene lost 0 bases and the J gene lost 4 bases, with 10 bases spanning the gap. CDR3 DNA: TGTGCCAGCAGTTACTCGGGGCCAGGGAATCAGCCCCAGCATTTT. Translating it yields CASSYSGPGNQPQHF.

The chain carries TRBV5-1 and TRBJ1-1, with D maybe TRBD1 (5 bases). Trimming left V 0 bases short and J 0 bases short, with 12 bases between. The CDR3 length is 16 residues. Germline loops: CDR1 SGHRS, CDR2 YFSETQ. The CDR3 loop is CASSLEQVSMNTEAFF. CDR3 nucleotide sequence: TGCGCCAGCAGCTTGGAACAGGTCTCCATGAACACTGAAGCTTTCTTT.

The V call is TRBV30, the J call TRBJ1-2; D gene uncertain. CDR3 length: 14 residues. In germline, CDR1 is GTSNPN, CDR2 SVGIG (reference sequence). Trimming removed 2 bases at V and 3 bases at J, with 13 bases between. As DNA, the CDR3 is TGTGCCTGGAGTCTTCGGCAGGCTGACTATGGCTACACCTTC. Translating it yields CAWSLRQADYGYTF.

V usage is TRBV6-6 and J usage is TRBJ2-7, with TRBD1 matching 12 bases. Germline CDR1 reads MNHNY; CDR2 reads SVGAGI (reference sequence). The length of the CDR3 is 16 residues. The junction had 12 bases not matched to a gene; V was cut back by 5 bases and J by 7 bases. DNA for the CDR3: TGTGCCAGCAGTAGGGCAGGGGGACAGGGGGCGAGGGAGCAGTACTTC. It is translated as CASSRAGGQGAREQYF.

The chain recombines TRBV3-1 (or the pseudogene TRBV3-2) with TRBJ2-1; 14 nucleotides match TRBD2. The germline V gene has CDR1 LGHDT and CDR2 YNNKEL (reference sequence). J gave up 4 bases and V 3 bases, and 11 bases lay outside the gene matches. The CDR3 loop spans 19 amino acids. The CDR3 here is CASSHKTSGRAIQYNEQFF. The CDR3 nucleotides are TGTGCCAGCAGCCATAAGACTAGCGGGAGGGCGATCCAATACAATGAGCAGTTCTTC.